This TCR beta chain was observed in a study of radiation and T cells in renal cell carcinoma. Time point specified: blood 4 weeks post-SBRT, at nephrectomy. Treatment in this sample: 15 Gy SBRT to primary tumor, nephrectomy 4 weeks later. Study findings and constraints: Pretreatment tumor biopsies were lacking, so baseline clonotypes are unknown.

Repertoires were generated with immunoSEQ multiplex PCR, while TCRdb's copy carries only in-frame clones and drops some. The sample contains just over 95,000 clones, 65% to 90% of which appear only once. Trimming removed 6 bases from V and 2 bases from J; junction bases left unmatched: 9. From germline, CDR1 is SGHTA and CDR2 FQGNSA. The CDR3 is made up of 16 amino acids. Remarks on this clone: Its antigen is not known.

The receptor comes from a man between 60 and 75 years old with renal cell carcinoma. The chain combines TRBV7-2 with TRBJ2-3, with 9 bases identical to TRBD1. This material consisted of blood, taken from a patient whose treatment included radiotherapy and nephrectomy. CDR3 sequence (DNA): TGTGCCAGCAGTTCCGCGGGACAGGGCAACACAGATACGCAGTATTTT. It specifies CASSSAGQGNTDTQYF.